Listed below are T cell receptor beta chains from one sample, sequenced in a study of blood T cell repertoires in COVID-19. Method: immunoSEQ multiplex PCR; TCRdb's copy keeps in-frame clones and lacks some. The table lists under 200,000 clones, roughly 90% of them singletons. The sample was PBMCs or T cells enriched from blood (not recorded which). These receptor sequences come from a woman aged 45 to 65 who had recovered from COVID-19. The CDR3 runs from the conserved cysteine through the conserved F or W. The D gene is left open where the match is weak. Only part of the rows carry a size: once, few, many, or a class if the clone is expanded.

TRBJ2-7,TRBD1,TRBV15,once,CATSNIPGQGAYEQYF,TGTGCCACCAGCAACATTCCGGGACAGGGAGCCTACGAGCAGTACTTC
TRBJ2-1,TRBD2,TRBV7-6,-,CASSLDTSGGFSSYNEQFF,TGTGCCAGCAGCTTAGATACTAGCGGGGGCTTCAGCTCCTACAATGAGCAGTTCTTC
TRBJ2-7,TRBD1,TRBV28,-,CASSLRTGGVRNEQYF,TGTGCCAGCAGTCTACGGACAGGGGGCGTTCGGAACGAGCAGTACTTC
TRBJ2-3,TRBD2,TRBV11-3,once,CASSLGGGVVTQYF,TGTGCCAGCAGCTTAGGCGGGGGGGTGGTTACGCAGTATTTT
TRBJ1-2,TRBD1,TRBV7-2,-,CASSHRQGANGYTF,TGTGCCAGCAGCCATCGACAGGGGGCCAATGGCTACACCTTC
TRBJ1-6,-,TRBV25-1,-,CASSDLTIGRSNSPLHF,TGTGCCAGCAGTGATTTGACAATAGGAAGATCTAATTCACCCCTCCACTTT
TRBJ2-6,-,TRBV4-2,-,CASSQDGGGRVGGANVLTF,TGTGCCAGCAGCCAAGATGGCGGGGGCAGGGTAGGTGGGGCCAACGTCCTGACTTTC
TRBJ2-3,-,TRBV5-6,few,CASSPTIGQPASTDTQYF,TGTGCCAGCAGCCCGACTATCGGACAGCCGGCTAGCACAGATACGCAGTATTTT
TRBJ1-2,-,TRBV4-3,few,CASSQDLRQGGWNGYTF,TGCGCCAGCAGCCAAGATTTACGGCAGGGAGGTTGGAATGGCTACACCTTC
TRBJ1-1,TRBD1,TRBV6-2/TRBV6-3,-,CASSITGDTEAFF,TGTGCCAGCAGCATCACAGGGGACACTGAAGCTTTCTTT
TRBJ1-1,-,TRBV3-1/TRBV3-2,-,CASSPQQGNTEAFF,TGTGCCAGCAGCCCCCAACAGGGGAACACTGAAGCTTTCTTT
TRBJ2-7,TRBD1,TRBV18,few,CASSQPGQGIYEQYF,TGTGCCAGCTCACAGCCGGGACAGGGTATTTACGAGCAGTACTTC